The 14 T cell receptor beta chains below all came from one sample that was sequenced in a study of blood T cells in healthy people across ages (dated by TCRdb to the mid-2010s). The library was generated by 5' RACE. The reads were generated on an Illumina HiSeq 2500. A second PCR of about 7 to 12 cycles was run with a J-beta primer mix and a sample-barcoded 5' primer. In TCRdb, the public reads were trimmed at Q25 with fastp and aligned with MiXCR, with productive beta chains retained. Identical CDR3 proteins give one entry, which carries the most common genes and DNA. The sample table holds 600,000 or so distinct CDR3 sequences, of which roughly 30% were seen once. 15% to 17% of the sample goes to the ten largest clones. The sample consisted of blood. The receptor set was obtained from a woman of 80 years or more in good health.

The table lists this clonotype with a count of one. Possible read error: a much larger clone is one base away. This sequence joins TRBV20-1 and TRBJ1-2; D ambiguous. The germline V gene has CDR1 DFQATT and CDR2 SNEGSKA (reference sequence). This CDR3 spans 15 amino acids. The CDR3 spells CGARDRHRANYGYTF. The CDR3 DNA reads as TGCGGTGCTAGAGACCGACACAGAGCTAACTATGGCTACACCTTC.

This clonotype has more than one count but fewer than ten. A read error is possible here, since a much larger clone lies one base away. The rearrangement links TRBV20-1 to TRBJ1-2; tentative D call: TRBD1 (5 bases). The CDR3 contains 18 residues. CDR1 and CDR2 (germline): DFQATT, SNEGSKA (reference sequence). DNA for the CDR3: TGCAGTGCTAGCCTGAGGTCGAGTATGGGGGGAACTAACTATGGCCACACCTTC. Translation gives CSASLRSSMGGTNYGHTF.

This clonotype was found many times. This chain links TRBV4-3 with TRBJ1-2, with 8 nucleotides matching TRBD1. This CDR3 region has 15 residues. J gave up 4 bases and V 0 bases, and 4 bases lay outside the gene matches. Germline V lookup: CDR1 LGHNA, CDR2 YSLEER. CDR3 loop: CASSQDQGAGYGYTF. CDR3 bases: TGCGCCAGCAGCCAAGATCAGGGGGCGGGCTATGGCTACACCTTC.

This clonotype showed up just once. This clone may be a read error of a much larger clone one base away. The chain employs TRBV6-5 and TRBJ2-1; D remains ambiguous. Per the germline V gene, CDR1 is MNHEY and CDR2 is SVGAGI. This CDR3 is 13 amino acids long. CDR3 protein: CVSRPAAYNEQFF. The CDR3 region has the DNA TGTGTCAGCAGGCCAGCTGCCTACAATGAGCAGTTCTTC.

The chain is built from TRBV20-1 and TRBJ2-5, with a tentative D call TRBD2 (5 bases). The CDR3 runs to 13 residues. Looked up from germline, CDR1 is DFQATT and CDR2 is SNEGSKA (reference sequence). V was clipped by 3 bases and J by 2 bases, with 10 bases between them. In DNA form, the CDR3 reads TGCAGTGCTAGTGAGGGAAAACAAGAGACCCAGTACTTC. It is translated as CSASEGKQETQYF.

In its sample, this clonotype was seen many times. The V gene is TRBV7-3, the J gene TRBJ1-2; D possibly corresponds to TRBD1 (6 bases). This CDR3 has 15 amino acids. V was clipped by 5 bases and J by 3 bases, with 16 bases between them. Germline values: CDR1 SGHTA, CDR2 FQGTGA. This chain's CDR3 is CASSRRPGHDYGYTF. CDR3 in DNA: TGTGCCAGCAGCCGTCGTCCGGGACACGACTATGGCTACACCTTC.

This chain connects TRBV6-6 to TRBJ1-4, with TRBD1 matching over 9 bases. In germline, CDR1 is MNHNY, CDR2 SVGAGI (reference sequence). J gave up 4 bases and V 6 bases, and 6 bases lay outside the gene matches. The CDR3 sequence is 15 residues long. CDR3 DNA sequence: TGTGCCAGCAGCGACGGACAGGGGTATAATGAAAAACTGTTTTTT. Amino acid sequence: CASSDGQGYNEKLFF.

This clonotype was seen repeatedly, ten times or more. This chain links TRBV7-6 with TRBJ2-7; D could derive from TRBD1 or TRBD2 (6 bases each). This CDR3 is built from 15 residues. CDR1 SGHVS and CDR2 FNYEAQ come from the germline V gene. The germline V and J ends were trimmed by 0 bases and 4 bases, with 13 bases remaining between them. The CDR3 loop reads CASSLAMGGLYEQYF. CDR3 DNA: TGTGCCAGCAGCTTAGCTATGGGGGGCCTGTACGAGCAGTACTTC.

This clonotype has a count of ten or more. The gene calls are TRBV9 and TRBJ2-7; D is perhaps TRBD1 (6 bases). The V end was cut by 3 bases, the J end by 0 bases, with 10 bases between. This CDR3 has 14 amino acids. CDR1 SGDLS and CDR2 YYNGEE come from the germline V gene. The CDR3 here is CASSEDSLSYEQYF. The CDR3 coding sequence is TGTGCCAGCAGCGAGGACAGCCTCTCCTACGAGCAGTACTTC.

The gene calls are TRBV7-3 and TRBJ2-3; D remains ambiguous. The CDR3 sequence is 14 residues long. CDR1 is SGHTA and CDR2 is FQGTGA in the germline V gene. V lost 2 bases and J 6 bases, leaving 12 bases between the germline ends. For the CDR3, the DNA is TGTGCCAGCAGCTTAGCGGCGACTTCCGATACGCAGTATTTT. This sequence encodes CASSLAATSDTQYF.

Concerning this clonotype: A much larger clone sits a single nucleotide away, making a read error possible. The rearrangement uses TRBV25-1 and TRBJ1-2; the D gene is possibly TRBD1 (5 bases). The CDR3 spans 14 residues. The germline CDR1 and CDR2 sequences are MGHDK and SYGVNS. Here the CDR3 DNA reads TGTGCCAGCGGTGACACCGGGACTCCCACTGGCTACACCTTC. Protein product: CASGDTGTPTGYTF.

This clonotype was counted once. V usage is TRBV7-2 and J usage is TRBJ2-5; 10 bases fit TRBD2. The CDR3 covers 17 residues. Per the germline V gene, CDR1 is SGHTA and CDR2 is FQGNSA. The J segment lost 11 bases and the V segment lost 3 bases, leaving 18 bases of the junction unmatched. This CDR3 reads CASSFRGRLAGEDEQYF. Here the CDR3 DNA reads TGTGCCAGCAGCTTCCGAGGCCGGCTAGCGGGAGAAGATGAGCAGTACTTC.

This clonotype was observed many times. The rearrangement joins TRBV6-1 to TRBJ2-7; TRBD2 matches at 7 bases. The CDR3 contains 17 residues. V gave up 5 bases and J gave up 3 bases; unmatched junction bases: 16. In germline, CDR1 is MNHNS, CDR2 SASEGT. The DNA of the CDR3 is TGTGCCAGCAGTAGAGCCCGGGGGAGGGGAGAGAGCTACGAGCAGTACTTC. Translated, it gives CASSRARGRGESYEQYF.

The chain is built from TRBV24-1 and TRBJ1-2; D is undetermined. The CDR3 is 12 amino acids. Germline CDR1 reads KGHDR; CDR2 reads SFDVKD. Deletions cut 4 bases from V and 10 bases from J, with 12 bases between. Here the CDR3 reads CATSEGFSSYTF. The CDR3 coding sequence is TGTGCCACCAGTGAAGGGTTTTCCTCCTACACCTTC.